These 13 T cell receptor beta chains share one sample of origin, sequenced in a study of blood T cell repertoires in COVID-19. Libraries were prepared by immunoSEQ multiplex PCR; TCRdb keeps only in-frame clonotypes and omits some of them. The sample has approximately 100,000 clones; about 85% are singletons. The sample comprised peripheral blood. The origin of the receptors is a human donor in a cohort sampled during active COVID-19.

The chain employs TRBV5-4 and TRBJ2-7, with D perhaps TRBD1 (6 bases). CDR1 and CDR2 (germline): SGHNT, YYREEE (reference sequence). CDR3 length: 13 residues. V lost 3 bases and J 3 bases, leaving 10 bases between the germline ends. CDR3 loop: CASSWGQNYEQYF. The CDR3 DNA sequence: TGTGCCAGCAGCTGGGGACAAAACTACGAGCAGTACTTC. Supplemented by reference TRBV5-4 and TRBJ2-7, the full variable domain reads ETGVTQSPTHLIKTRGQQVTLRCSSQSGHNTVSWYQQALGQGPQFIFQYYREEENGRGNFPPRFSGLQFPNYSSELNVNALELDDSALYLCASSWGQNYEQYFGPGTRLTVT.

The chain's CDR3 is CASSLSSGRLPNTQYF. The CDR3 DNA sequence: TGTGCCAGCAGCTTGTCTAGCGGTCGACTCCCGAATACGCAGTATTTT. The genes are TRBV7-2 and TRBJ2-3, with 7 bases that match TRBD2. This CDR3 comprises 16 residues. Trimming cost V 3 bases and J 7 bases; bases outside gene matches: 13. CDR1 and CDR2 (germline): SGHTA, FQGNSA.

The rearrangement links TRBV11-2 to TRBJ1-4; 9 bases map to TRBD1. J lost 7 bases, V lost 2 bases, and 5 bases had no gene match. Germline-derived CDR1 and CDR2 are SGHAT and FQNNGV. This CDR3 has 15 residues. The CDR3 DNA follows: TGTGCCAGCAGCTTAAGGGGACAGGGTAGTGAAAAACTGTTTTTT. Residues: CASSLRGQGSEKLFF.

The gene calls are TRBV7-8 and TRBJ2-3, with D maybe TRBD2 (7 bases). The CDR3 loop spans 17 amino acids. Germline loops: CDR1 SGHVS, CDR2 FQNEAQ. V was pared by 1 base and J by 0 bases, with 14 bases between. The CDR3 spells CASSLVGARGSTDTQYF. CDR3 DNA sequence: TGTGCCAGCAGCTTAGTGGGGGCGCGGGGGAGCACAGATACGCAGTATTTT.

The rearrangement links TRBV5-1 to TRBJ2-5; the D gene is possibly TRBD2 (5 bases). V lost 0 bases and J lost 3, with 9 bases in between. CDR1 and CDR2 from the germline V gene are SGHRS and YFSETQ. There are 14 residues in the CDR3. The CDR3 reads CASSLGPEEETQYF. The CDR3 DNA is TGCGCCAGCAGCTTGGGTCCGGAGGAAGAGACCCAGTACTTC.

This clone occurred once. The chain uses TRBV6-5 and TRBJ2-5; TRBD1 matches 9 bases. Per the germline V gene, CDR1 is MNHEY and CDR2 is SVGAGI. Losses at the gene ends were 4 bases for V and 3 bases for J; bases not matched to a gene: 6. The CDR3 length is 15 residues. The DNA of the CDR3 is TGTGCCAGCAGTTCAATGGGACAGGGAGAAGAGACCCAGTACTTC. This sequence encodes CASSSMGQGEETQYF.

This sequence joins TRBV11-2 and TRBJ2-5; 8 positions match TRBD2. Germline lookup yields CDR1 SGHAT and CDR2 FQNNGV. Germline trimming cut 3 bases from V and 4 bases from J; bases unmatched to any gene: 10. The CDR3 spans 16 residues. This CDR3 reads CASSLSSGSRLETQYF. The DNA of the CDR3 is TGTGCCAGCAGCTTGTCCAGCGGGAGTAGGTTAGAGACCCAGTACTTC.

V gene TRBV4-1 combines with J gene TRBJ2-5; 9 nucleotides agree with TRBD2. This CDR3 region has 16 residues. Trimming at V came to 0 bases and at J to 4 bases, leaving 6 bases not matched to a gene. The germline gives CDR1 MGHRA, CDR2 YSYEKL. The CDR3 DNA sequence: TGCGCCAGCAGCCAAGACCGGCGGGGGGGCTTAGAGACCCAGTACTTC. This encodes CASSQDRRGGLETQYF.

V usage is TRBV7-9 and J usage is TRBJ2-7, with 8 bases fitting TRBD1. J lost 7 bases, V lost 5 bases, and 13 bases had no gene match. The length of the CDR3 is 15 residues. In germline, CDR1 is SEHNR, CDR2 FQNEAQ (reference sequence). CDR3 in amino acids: CASSRGAGGAYEQYF. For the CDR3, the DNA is TGTGCCAGCAGCCGCGGGGCAGGGGGCGCGTATGAGCAGTACTTC.

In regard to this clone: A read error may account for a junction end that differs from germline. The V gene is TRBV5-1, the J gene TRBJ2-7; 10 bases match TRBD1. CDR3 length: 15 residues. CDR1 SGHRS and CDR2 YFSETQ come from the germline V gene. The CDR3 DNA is TGCGCCAGCAACTTGGGGACAGGGGTACCCTACGAGCAGTACTTC. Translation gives CASNLGTGVPYEQYF.

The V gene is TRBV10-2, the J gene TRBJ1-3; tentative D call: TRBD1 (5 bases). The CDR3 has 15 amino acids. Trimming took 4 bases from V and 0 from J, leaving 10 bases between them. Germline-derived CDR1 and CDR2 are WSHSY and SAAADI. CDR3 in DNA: TGCGCCAGCAGTGCTTCAGGGTTCTCTGGAAACACCATATATTTT. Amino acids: CASSASGFSGNTIYF.

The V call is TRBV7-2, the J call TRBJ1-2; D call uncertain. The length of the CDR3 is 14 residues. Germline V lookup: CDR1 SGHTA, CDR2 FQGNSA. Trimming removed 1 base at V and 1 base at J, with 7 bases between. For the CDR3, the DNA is TGTGCCAGCAGCTTAGGGCGGCTTAACTATGGCTACACCTTC. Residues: CASSLGRLNYGYTF.

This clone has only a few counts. CDR3 in DNA: TGTGCCAGCAGACCACAGGCGACTAGCAATCAGCCCCAGCATTTT. This codes for CASRPQATSNQPQHF. The chain is built from TRBV6-5 and TRBJ1-5; TRBD1 might be the D (5 bases). V shed 6 bases and J shed 0 bases, with 12 bases lying between them. Germline CDR1 and CDR2: MNHEY and SVGAGI. This CDR3 spans 15 amino acids.